These 16 T cell receptor beta chains were sequenced from one sample in a study of shared clonotypes between healthy human individuals. Measured with immunoSEQ multiplex PCR; TCRdb has only the in-frame clones, and not every one. The sample carries nearly 2 million clones, about 95% recorded once. CD45RO-negative, CCR7-positively selected cells formed the naive CD8 fraction, excluding terminally differentiated effector memory CD45RA+ cells. Sequenced: naive CD8+ T cells sorted from blood. These receptor sequences come from a man aged 18 to 35 in good health.

This rearrangement joins TRBV30 to TRBJ2-1; tentatively, D is TRBD1 or TRBD2 (5 bases each). The germline CDR1 and CDR2 sequences are GTSNPN and SVGIG (reference sequence). The CDR3 spans 12 residues. Trimming stripped 1 base from V and 15 bases from J, with 16 bases between. CDR3 protein: CAWSDPPGPTFF. DNA for the CDR3: TGTGCCTGGAGTGACCCCCCGGGACCTACGTTCTTC.

The chain uses TRBV5-1 and TRBJ2-7; TRBD1 aligns across 7 bases. This CDR3 is built from 15 residues. J lost 3 bases, V lost 1 base, and 7 bases had no gene match. In germline, CDR1 is SGHRS, CDR2 YFSETQ. CDR3 region: CASSLQQGTRYEQYF. The CDR3 DNA sequence: TGCGCCAGCAGCTTGCAACAGGGGACCCGCTACGAGCAGTACTTC.

This chain links TRBV7-2 with TRBJ2-7, with 10 positions matching TRBD2. The CDR3 extends over 15 amino acids. Germline CDR1 is SGHTA and CDR2 is FQGNSA. Trimming cost V 5 bases and J 5 bases; bases outside gene matches: 9. CDR3 loop: CASSPEREGGHEQYF. The DNA of the CDR3 is TGTGCCAGCAGCCCCGAGCGGGAGGGCGGGCACGAGCAGTACTTC.

J is TRBJ2-2 and V is TRBV5-1; weak D call: TRBD1 (6 bases). The CDR3 is made up of 15 amino acids. The germline gives CDR1 SGHRS, CDR2 YFSETQ. Trimming stripped 4 bases from V and 9 bases from J, with 19 bases between. The CDR3 region has the DNA TGCGCCAGCAGCCCCCCCGGGACACACCCCCGGGAGCTGTTTTTT. It translates to CASSPPGTHPRELFF.

This clone was counted a single time. This chain uses TRBV7-6 with TRBJ2-2; D not resolved. The V end was cut by 1 base, the J end by 5 bases, with 5 bases between. The CDR3 spans 13 residues. Germline V CDR1 and CDR2: SGHVS, FNYEAQ. CDR3 sequence reads: CASSLDQTGELFF. The CDR3, as DNA: TGTGCCAGCAGCTTAGATCAGACCGGGGAGCTGTTTTTT.

This clone has a single count. The chain couples TRBV6-5 to TRBJ1-1; a possible D gene is TRBD1 (5 bases). Germline-derived CDR1 and CDR2 are MNHEY and SVGAGI. This CDR3 comprises 15 residues. The V end was cut by 7 bases, the J end by 4 bases, with 19 bases between. The CDR3 protein is CASTPGSSAGTEAFF. CDR3 coding DNA: TGTGCCAGCACCCCAGGGTCCTCAGCGGGCACTGAAGCTTTCTTT.

The chain recombines TRBV7-6 with TRBJ2-3; the D call may be TRBD1 or TRBD2 (5 bases each). The V gene lost 5 bases and the J gene lost 14 bases, with 17 bases spanning the gap. Looked up from germline, CDR1 is SGHVS and CDR2 is FNYEAQ. The CDR3 contains 12 residues. The CDR3 sequence: CASSLSRDEWYF. CDR3 in DNA: TGTGCCAGCAGCCTCTCCCGGGACGAATGGTATTTT.

The genes are TRBV10-3 and TRBJ2-7, with a weak D call TRBD1 (5 bases). The V end lost 4 bases, the J end lost 0 bases, and 10 bases lay between the germline ends. CDR1 is ENHRY, CDR2 SYGVKD, per germline. This CDR3 region has 14 residues. The CDR3 DNA sequence: TGTGCCATCAGTGTGCAGGGCCCCTCCTACGAGCAGTACTTC. This gives the protein CAISVQGPSYEQYF.

The V call is TRBV2, the J call TRBJ1-5, with D tentatively TRBD1 (6 bases). Germline V gene lookup returns CDR1 SNHLY and CDR2 FYNNEI. This CDR3 has 19 amino acids. The V and J ends lost 1 base and 4 bases respectively, with 23 bases between them. The CDR3 region has the DNA TGTGCCAGCAGTGAAGTTGGGACACCAACCACTATAGGTAATCAGCCCCAGCATTTT. This codes for CASSEVGTPTTIGNQPQHF.

The CDR3 nucleotides are TGCGCCAGCAGCTTGGTTAGCGGAGACACCGGGGAGCTGTTTTTT. Translation: CASSLVSGDTGELFF. The V call is TRBV5-1, the J call TRBJ2-2; the D gene is possibly TRBD2 (6 bases). This CDR3 comprises 15 residues. Germline values: CDR1 SGHRS, CDR2 YFSETQ. V was shortened by 0 bases and J by 3 bases, with 9 bases between the two germline ends.

This chain connects TRBV4-1 to TRBJ1-6; 9 bases match TRBD1. Germline CDR1 is MGHRA and CDR2 is YSYEKL. This CDR3 is 16 amino acids long. V shed 4 bases, J shed 9 bases, and the junction held 10 bases outside the gene matches. DNA for the CDR3: TGCGCCAGCAGCCCTAACTCGGGACAGGGTCTTTCACCCCTCCACTTT. Translated, it gives CASSPNSGQGLSPLHF.

The rearrangement links TRBV5-8 to TRBJ2-7; D is unresolved. Deletions cut 0 bases from V and 0 bases from J, with 10 bases between. The length of the CDR3 is 15 residues. Germline loops: CDR1 SGHTS, CDR2 YDEGEE. DNA for the CDR3: TGTGCCAGCAGCTTGGCCGGCGAGGCCTCCTACGAGCAGTACTTC. As protein: CASSLAGEASYEQYF.

The chain combines TRBV4-1 with TRBJ1-6; the D is unclear. Germline CDR1 and CDR2: MGHRA and YSYEKL. The CDR3 length is 16 residues. The V end was cut by 0 bases, the J end by 3 bases, with 9 bases between. The CDR3 DNA follows: TGCGCCAGCAGCCAAGATGGAGGGTTCTATAATTCACCCCTCCACTTT. Amino acid sequence: CASSQDGGFYNSPLHF.

The genes are TRBV11-2 and TRBJ2-7, with D uncertain. Trimming removed 1 base at V and 5 bases at J, with 12 bases between. This CDR3 comprises 14 residues. Germline CDR1 is SGHAT and CDR2 is FQNNGV. CDR3 region: CASSLVTPPDEQYF. The DNA for the CDR3 is TGTGCCAGCAGCTTAGTTACCCCGCCGGACGAGCAGTACTTC.

The V gene is TRBV5-1, the J gene TRBJ2-5; the match to TRBD2 covers 11 bases. The V segment lost 7 bases and the J segment 1 base; nucleotides outside the gene matches: 6. This CDR3 has 15 residues. Per the germline V gene, CDR1 is SGHRS and CDR2 is YFSETQ. In DNA form, the CDR3 reads TGCGCCAGCGGAAGACTAGCGGGGATCCAAGAGACCCAGTACTTC. It yields the protein CASGRLAGIQETQYF. The variable domain in full, completed from reference TRBV5-1 and TRBJ2-5, reads KAGVTQTPRYLIKTRGQQVTLSCSPISGHRSVSWYQQTPGQGLQFLFEYFSETQRNKGNFPGRFSGRQFSNSRSEMNVSTLELGDSALYLCASGRLAGIQETQYFGPGTRLLVL.

The chain couples TRBV27 to TRBJ1-1; D unclear. The CDR3 runs to 12 residues. In germline, CDR1 is MNHEY, CDR2 SMNVEV (reference sequence). The V and J ends lost 7 bases and 7 bases respectively, with 13 bases between them. The CDR3 coding sequence is TGTGCCAGCACCGGCGGGTTCGGTGAAGCTTTCTTT. The encoded protein is CASTGGFGEAFF.